This T cell receptor (beta chain) was retrieved from a study of T cells in narcolepsy. Study-wide background: Healthy controls were enrolled alongside patients with narcolepsy type 1 or type 2.

The CDR3 loop spans 13 amino acids. Germline V gene sequence: CDR1 MNHNY, CDR2 SVGAGI (reference sequence). The V and J ends lost 3 bases and 6 bases, in that order; junction bases with no gene match: 2. A note on this clone: Its specificity is not known.

TCRdb's copy holds only in-frame clones and misses some; the assay was immunoSEQ multiplex PCR. The repertoire holds over 30,000 clones, with approximately 86% as singletons. The study's findings and limits: Comparing one patient's CSF and blood CD4+ clonotypes highlighted HCRT- and TRIB2-specific autoreactive clonotypes. Blood of same and different patients, but not healthy controls, reportedly held recurring autoreactive clonotypes.

The chain combines TRBV6-6 with TRBJ2-7; 10 bases match TRBD1. The sample consisted of CD45RA- memory CD4+ T cells from PBMCs. The receptor was isolated from a human donor with narcolepsy. The CDR3 DNA is TGTGCCAGCAGTTATTGGGACAGGGGCGAGCAGTACTTC. Its protein product is CASSYWDRGEQYF.